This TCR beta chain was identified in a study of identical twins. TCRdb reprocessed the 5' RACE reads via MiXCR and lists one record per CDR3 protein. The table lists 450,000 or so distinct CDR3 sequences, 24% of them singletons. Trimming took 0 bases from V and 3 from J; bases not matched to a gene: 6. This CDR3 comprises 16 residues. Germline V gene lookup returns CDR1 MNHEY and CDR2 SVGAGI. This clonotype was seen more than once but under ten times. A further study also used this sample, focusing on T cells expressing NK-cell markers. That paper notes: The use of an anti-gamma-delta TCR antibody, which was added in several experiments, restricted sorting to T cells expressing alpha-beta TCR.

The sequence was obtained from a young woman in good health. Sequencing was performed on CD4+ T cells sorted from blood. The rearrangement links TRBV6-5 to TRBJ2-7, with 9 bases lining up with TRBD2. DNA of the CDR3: TGTGCCAGCAGTTACTCGCCGACTAGCGGTTACTACGAGCAGTACTTC. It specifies CASSYSPTSGYYEQYF.